This T cell receptor beta chain emerged from a study of human T cells and chemical hapten exposure. CDR1 and CDR2 from the germline V gene are SGHVS and FNYEAQ. The CDR3 loop spans 15 amino acids. With 5 bases clipped from V and 1 base from J, the junction kept 5 bases outside the gene matches. From the RACE reads, TCRdb called clonotypes with MiXCR, one entry per CDR3 protein. The repertoire holds about 260,000 distinct CDR3 sequences, approximately 8.4% seen once, with 2.3% in the top ten. The time point here: pre-sensitization, week 0. Treatment denoted: therapeutic diphenylcyclopropenone sensitization with weekly scalp DPC.

The chain joins TRBV7-6 to TRBJ2-7; 10 positions agree with TRBD2. The TCR was taken from a middle-aged woman with alopecia areata. Some clones in this sample may be carry-over from other donors' samples. Here the sequenced sample was whole blood, taken in connection with sensitization to the hapten diphenylcyclopropenone (DPC). The DNA for the CDR3 is TGTGCCAGCAGCCCCGGAGCGGGAGGGTCCTACGAGCAGTACTTC. As protein: CASSPGAGGSYEQYF.